One sample yielded the 6 T cell receptor beta chains listed below, sequenced in a study of blood T cell repertoires in COVID-19. Libraries were prepared by immunoSEQ multiplex PCR; TCRdb keeps only in-frame clonotypes and omits some of them. The sample holds around 430,000 clones; about 87% are singletons and the top ten take about a tenth. Specimen: PBMCs or T cells enriched from blood (not recorded which). Source of these receptors: a woman aged 45 to 65 who had recovered from COVID-19.

The chain is built from TRBV5-1 and TRBJ2-1; 9 bases map to TRBD1. J lost 11 bases, V lost 0 bases, and 9 bases had no gene match. CDR1 is SGHRS and CDR2 is YFSETQ in the germline V gene. The CDR3 is 15 residues long. The CDR3: CASSLGGPGQGKQFF. The CDR3 DNA sequence: TGCGCCAGCAGCTTGGGTGGACCGGGACAGGGCAAGCAGTTCTTC. Supplemented by reference TRBV5-1 and TRBJ2-1, the full variable domain reads KAGVTQTPRYLIKTRGQQVTLSCSPISGHRSVSWYQQTPGQGLQFLFEYFSETQRNKGNFPGRFSGRQFSNSRSEMNVSTLELGDSALYLCASSLGGPGQGKQFFGPGTRLTVL.

Worth noting for this clone: Different DNA sequences within this sample yield the same CDR3. This chain joins TRBV9 and TRBJ1-2; D is undetermined. The CDR3 spans 12 residues. Germline CDR1 is SGDLS and CDR2 is YYNGEE. V gave up 2 bases and J gave up 4 bases, with 6 bases separating them. DNA for the CDR3: TGTGCCAGCAGCGTTGCGGGCTATGGCTACACCTTC. Residues: CASSVAGYGYTF.

This clone was counted a few times. V is TRBV5-6 and J is TRBJ1-2; 7 bases map to TRBD1. The junction had 10 bases not matched to a gene; V was cut back by 6 bases and J by 2 bases. CDR3 length equals 15 residues. In germline, CDR1 is SGHDT, CDR2 YYEEEE. Here the CDR3 DNA reads TGTGCCAGCACCGTAACGGACAGGCCCAACTATGGCTACACCTTC. This gives the protein CASTVTDRPNYGYTF.

The rearrangement joins TRBV6-5 to TRBJ2-7; D perhaps matches TRBD1 (6 bases). Trimming cost V 2 bases and J 4 bases, with 9 bases left between them. The CDR3 runs to 13 residues. CDR1 and CDR2 from the germline V gene are MNHEY and SVGAGI. The CDR3 DNA reads TGTGCCAGCAGTTACAGGGGGAGTTACGAGCAGTACTTC. It encodes CASSYRGSYEQYF.

The chain joins TRBV11-2 to TRBJ2-3; 9 nucleotides match TRBD2. The ends lost 0 bases at V and 5 bases at J; junction bases unmatched: 6. The CDR3 is made up of 16 amino acids. Germline-derived CDR1 and CDR2 are SGHAT and FQNNGV. The CDR3 DNA sequence: TGTGCCAGCAGCTTAGACGCGGGGGGGCCGGTAGATACGCAGTATTTT. Residues: CASSLDAGGPVDTQYF.

This chain links TRBV24-1 with TRBJ1-1; D is unclear. Trimming stripped 4 bases from V and 8 bases from J, with 7 bases between. The germline gives CDR1 KGHDR, CDR2 SFDVKD. The CDR3 has 11 amino acids. CDR3 amino acids: CATSDGNEAFF. The CDR3 coding sequence is TGTGCCACCAGTGACGGGAACGAAGCTTTCTTT.